This T cell receptor beta chain was captured by sequencing in a study of shared clonotypes between healthy human individuals. V lost 8 bases and J lost 2, with 5 bases in between. The CDR3 sequence is 11 residues long. Germline CDR1 is MNHEY and CDR2 is SMNVEV (reference sequence). As to this clone: Its antigen is not identified.

Study-level results: Of the naive CD4 clonotypes, roughly 5% were shared across several donors. Collection of samples was limited to blood; tissue repertoires likely differ.

Sorted subsets were amplified in replicate PCRs using around 200 ng DNA, about 30,000 T cell genomes. In the authors' methods: As immunoSEQ supplied junction-only sequences (without quality scores), filtering differed. Some clones are missing from TCRdb's copy, which holds only in-frame ones; the method was immunoSEQ multiplex PCR. V and J calls plus clone size are reproduced from that table; the DNA served to infer D and trimming. Counted here are some 1,400,000 clones, around 97% occurring once; the ten biggest clones make up 1% to 1.5%. This receptor was identified in a man under 40 in good health. Sequenced sample: naive CD4+ T cells sorted from blood. Subset in this sample: CD45RA+ positively selected. J is TRBJ2-3 and V is TRBV27, with D unclear. The CDR3 sequence is CASATTDTQYF. Written as DNA, the CDR3 is TGTGCCAGCGCTACCACAGATACGCAGTATTTT.